Given below is one T cell receptor beta chain in context. Its antigen is not identified. No fewer than 6 million PBMCs went into each sample. These data originate in a study of blood T cells in healthy people across ages. Study-level findings and limits: Comparison with aged donors showed that long-lived donors had more naive CD4+ cells and higher diversity. Per-million-T-cell TCR beta diversity fell roughly linearly with age.

Through a sample-barcoded 5' primer and a J-beta primer mix, a second PCR was run for about 6 to 11 cycles. One entry per CDR3 protein results from TCRdb running MiXCR on the 5' RACE reads. The data hold 1,500,000 or so distinct CDR3 sequences, with approximately 59% observed a single time. Trimming took 3 bases from V and 2 from J, leaving 17 bases between them. The CDR3 contains 17 residues. Germline loops: CDR1 GTSNPN, CDR2 SVGIG (reference sequence). This TCR was recovered from a man younger than 35 in good health. The source material was blood. The chain employs TRBV30 and TRBJ2-6; D possibly matches TRBD1 or TRBD2 (5 bases each). CDR3 protein: CAWRRGRVQAGANVLTF. The CDR3 DNA sequence: TGTGCCTGGAGGAGGGGCCGTGTGCAGGCTGGGGCCAACGTCCTGACTTTC.